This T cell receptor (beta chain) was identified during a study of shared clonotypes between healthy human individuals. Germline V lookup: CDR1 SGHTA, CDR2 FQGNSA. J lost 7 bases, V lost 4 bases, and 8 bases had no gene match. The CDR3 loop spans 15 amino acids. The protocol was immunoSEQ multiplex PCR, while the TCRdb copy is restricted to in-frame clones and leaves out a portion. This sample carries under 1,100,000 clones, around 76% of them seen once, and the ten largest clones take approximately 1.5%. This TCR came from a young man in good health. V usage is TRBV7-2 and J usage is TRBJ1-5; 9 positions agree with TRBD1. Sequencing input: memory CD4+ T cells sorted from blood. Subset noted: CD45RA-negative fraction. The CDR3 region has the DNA TGTGCCAGCAGCTCCCGGGACAGGGCTGGGCAGCCCCAGCATTTT. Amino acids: CASSSRDRAGQPQHF.